A single sample is the source of the 2 T cell receptor beta chains below, sequenced in a study of blood T cell repertoires in COVID-19. Profiled with immunoSEQ multiplex PCR; TCRdb holds only in-frame clones, not every one. The sample has around 250,000 clones, approximately 81% seen once. Sequenced material: PBMCs or T cells enriched from blood (not recorded which). The source of these receptors is a woman aged 50 to 60 who had been exposed to COVID-19.

This chain connects TRBV18 to TRBJ1-4; a weak D match, TRBD1 (6 bases). Trimming pared 2 bases from V and 4 bases from J, leaving 8 bases between. This CDR3 spans 14 amino acids. The V gene's germline CDR1 is KGHSH and CDR2 LQKENI. The DNA of the CDR3 is TGTGCCAGCTCACCAGGGGGCGGTAATGAAAAACTGTTTTTT. This sequence encodes CASSPGGGNEKLFF.

This clone was observed a single time. The V gene is TRBV12-5, the J gene TRBJ2-2; TRBD1 matches at 7 bases. The CDR3 extends over 16 amino acids. Trimming removed 1 base from V and 7 bases from J; junction bases left unmatched: 9. Germline lookup yields CDR1 LGHNT and CDR2 FRNRAP. The CDR3 nucleotides read TGTGCTAGTGGTTTGGGGACAGGCTTTGGGGTCGGGGAGCTGTTTTTT. Amino acids: CASGLGTGFGVGELFF.